This TCR beta chain was sequenced for a study of blood T cell repertoires in COVID-19. Some clones are missing from TCRdb's copy, which holds only in-frame ones; the method was immunoSEQ multiplex PCR. This sample has roughly 220,000 clones, with 84% found just once. J lost 4 bases, V lost 5 bases, and 16 bases had no gene match. Germline V gene lookup returns CDR1 SGHVS and CDR2 FQNEAQ. The CDR3 contains 17 residues. This sequence joins TRBV7-8 and TRBJ1-2; 7 nucleotides match TRBD1. Specimen: peripheral blood. The source is a man in his thirties or forties with active or convalescent COVID-19. The CDR3 bases are TGTGCCAGCAGCACAAGGGGGCGCCTACCTCCGAGCTATGGCTACACCTTC. Protein sequence: CASSTRGRLPPSYGYTF. The full variable domain, completed using reference TRBV7-8 and TRBJ1-2, is GAGVSQSPRYKVAKRGQDVALRCDPISGHVSLFWYQQALGQGPEFLTYFQNEAQLDKSGLPSDRFFAERPEGSVSTLKIQRTQQEDSAVYLCASSTRGRLPPSYGYTFGSGTRLTVV.